This TCR beta chain stems from a study of T-cell reconstitution after alpha-beta-depleted transplantation in children. Findings and caveats of the study: Fresh T-cell production supplied most of the T-cell counts and diversity seen one year after transplant.

As it was prepared, the TCRbeta library received unique molecular identifiers. TCRdb reanalysed the PCR reads using MiXCR and keeps one entry per CDR3 protein. The table has about 250,000 distinct CDR3 sequences, about 24% seen once. V lost 4 bases, J lost 4 bases, and 13 bases lay in between. This CDR3 is built from 14 residues. In germline, CDR1 is KGHSH, CDR2 LQKENI. With respect to this clonotype: Its target is unknown.

This sequence was found in a female patient younger than 10 who had a stem cell transplant for congenital amegakaryocytic thrombocytopenia, so the T cells may come from the graft donor. The chain couples TRBV18 to TRBJ1-1; D gene unclear. The source material was PBMCs, mostly from graft donor cells, sampled 360 days after TCRalphabeta/CD19-depleted stem cell transplant. This CDR3 reads CASSLNAEGTEAFF. Here the CDR3 DNA reads TGTGCCAGCTCACTGAATGCAGAAGGCACTGAAGCTTTCTTT.